These 32 T cell receptor beta chains share one sample of origin, sequenced in a study of blood T cell repertoires in COVID-19. Data came from immunoSEQ multiplex PCR; TCRdb stores just in-frame clones and leaves some out. The sample has just under 250,000 clones; approximately 83% are singletons. Sequenced input: peripheral blood. These receptors originate from a woman in her 30s who had recovered from COVID-19.

This chain joins TRBV5-1 and TRBJ1-4; D is uncertain. This CDR3 spans 15 amino acids. Trimming pared 1 base from V and 3 bases from J, leaving 10 bases between. Germline CDR1 and CDR2: SGHRS and YFSETQ. This chain's CDR3 is CASSLSGLANEKLFF. The CDR3 DNA sequence: TGCGCCAGCAGCTTGAGCGGGCTAGCTAATGAAAAACTGTTTTTT.

This clone was counted a single time. This chain links TRBV9 with TRBJ2-1, with a tentative D call TRBD1 (6 bases). The CDR3 covers 15 residues. Germline-derived CDR1 and CDR2 are SGDLS and YYNGEE. The V and J ends lost 0 bases and 6 bases respectively, with 13 bases between them. This CDR3 reads CASSVARGASNEQFF. For the CDR3, the DNA is TGTGCCAGCAGCGTAGCCAGGGGCGCGTCCAATGAGCAGTTCTTC.

The chain recombines TRBV6-1 with TRBJ1-1; 7 positions agree with TRBD1. Germline V lookup: CDR1 MNHNS, CDR2 SASEGT. Trimming cost V 3 bases and J 4 bases; bases outside gene matches: 8. This CDR3 is 15 amino acids long. CDR3 residues: CASSDPDRAGTEAFF. For the CDR3, the DNA is TGTGCCAGCAGTGACCCTGACAGGGCGGGCACTGAAGCTTTCTTT.

The rearrangement links TRBV7-2 to TRBJ2-2; tentatively, D is TRBD1 (6 bases). The CDR3 has 15 residues. The V and J ends lost 5 bases and 6 bases respectively, with 16 bases between them. CDR1 SGHTA and CDR2 FQGNSA come from the germline V gene. Here the CDR3 reads CASSSGQNLAGELFF. DNA for the CDR3: TGTGCCAGCAGCAGCGGACAGAATCTCGCCGGGGAGCTGTTTTTT.

V is TRBV6-6 and J is TRBJ2-3; possibly TRBD2 for D (7 bases). The germline V and J ends were trimmed by 6 bases and 6 bases, with 22 bases remaining between them. The CDR3 runs 16 residues. Germline CDR1 reads MNHNY; CDR2 reads SVGAGI (reference sequence). DNA for the CDR3: TGTGCCAGCAGCCTCATGGGCGGGGGCGGAAGGGATACGCAGTATTTT. Protein sequence: CASSLMGGGGRDTQYF.

J is TRBJ2-3 and V is TRBV6-4, with 7 bases identical to TRBD2. V trimming: 3 bases; J trimming: 1 base; junction bases outside the gene matches: 4. The CDR3 covers 15 residues. Germline loops: CDR1 MRHNA, CDR2 SNTAGT. CDR3 sequence reads: CASSELGRGTDTQYF. DNA for the CDR3: TGTGCCAGCAGTGAACTGGGGAGGGGCACAGATACGCAGTATTTT.

This clone was detected only a few times. V and J are TRBV29-1 and TRBJ2-1, with 7 bases aligning to TRBD2. J lost 8 bases, V lost 7 bases, and 11 bases had no gene match. The CDR3 extends over 13 amino acids. CDR1 is SQVTM and CDR2 is ANQGSEA in the germline V gene. CDR3 sequence reads: CSGNPGGRDEQFF. CDR3 sequence (DNA): TGCAGCGGGAACCCGGGAGGCAGGGATGAGCAGTTCTTC.

The V gene is TRBV10-1, the J gene TRBJ1-3; possible D gene TRBD1, 5 bases. V shed 5 bases and J shed 0 bases, with 17 bases lying between them. CDR1 WNHNN and CDR2 SYGVQD come from the germline V gene (reference sequence). The CDR3 is 17 residues long. The CDR3 nucleotides are TGCGCCAGCAGTTACGACACCGACAGCCCCTCTGGAAACACCATATATTTT. Translating it yields CASSYDTDSPSGNTIYF.

This clone appeared a single time. Because the CDR3 is missing its conserved closing phenylalanine or tryptophan, this is likely a read error. Because the CDR3's place on the DNA is in doubt, the DNA is left out and the CDR3 is given as listed by TCRdb. This chain links TRBV21-1 with TRBJ2-4; TRBD2 is taken as the D call from the table, unchecked against the DNA. TRBV21-1 is shown as a pseudogene. The CDR3 adds up to 19 amino acids, both ends counted. The CDR3 is CASSKASGGVRHSVLRRIH.

This chain links TRBV5-1 with TRBJ1-1, with D possibly being TRBD1 (6 bases). The CDR3 extends over 14 amino acids. Germline V gives CDR1 SGHRS, CDR2 YFSETQ. V was clipped by 3 bases and J by 1 base, with 10 bases between them. The chain's CDR3 is CASSSGQQNTEAFF. DNA of the CDR3: TGCGCCAGCAGCTCAGGACAGCAGAACACTGAAGCTTTCTTT.

The chain employs TRBV6-6 and TRBJ1-1; 7 positions match TRBD1. CDR1 and CDR2 from the germline V gene are MNHNY and SVGAGI (reference sequence). The CDR3 has 15 amino acids. The V and J ends lost 6 bases and 0 bases, in that order; junction bases with no gene match: 7. CDR3 loop: CASRGTDSMNTEAFF. The CDR3 bases are TGTGCCAGCAGGGGGACAGATTCTATGAACACTGAAGCTTTCTTT.

The rearrangement uses TRBV5-1 and TRBJ2-7, with 14 bases identical to TRBD2. The CDR3 extends over 17 amino acids. The V segment lost 4 bases and the J segment 3 bases; nucleotides outside the gene matches: 9. CDR1 is SGHRS and CDR2 is YFSETQ in the germline V gene. CDR3 DNA: TGCGCCAGCAGCCCAGCTACCGGGACTAGCGGGGGCTACGAGCAGTACTTC. Translating gives CASSPATGTSGGYEQYF.

The chain couples TRBV27 to TRBJ1-5; 10 bases agree with TRBD1. This CDR3 is built from 18 residues. Germline V gene sequence: CDR1 MNHEY, CDR2 SMNVEV (reference sequence). After removal of 6 bases from V and 2 bases from J, the junction contained 13 bases not matched to a gene. CDR3 in DNA: TGTGCCAGCAGAACGACGATGGGACAGGGGCGCGGCAATCAGCCCCAGCATTTT. Its translation is CASRTTMGQGRGNQPQHF.

This clone was counted at least ten times. This chain links TRBV6-2 or TRBV6-3 with TRBJ1-6, with unresolved D. The germline gives CDR1 MNHEY, CDR2 SVGEGT. CDR3 length: 15 residues. V lost 6 bases to trimming and J lost 8 bases, with 17 bases between them. CDR3 DNA: TGTGCCAGCAGCCCCGCGGGATCTGGTGATTCACCCCTCCACTTT. As protein: CASSPAGSGDSPLHF.

The chain uses TRBV2 and TRBJ1-1; TRBD1 aligns across 7 bases. CDR3 size: 13 residues. J was trimmed by 10 bases and V by 3 bases; bases with no gene match: 8. The germline V gene encodes CDR1 SNHLY and CDR2 FYNNEI. CDR3 in amino acids: CASSEQTGSSAFF. DNA for the CDR3: TGTGCCAGCAGTGAGCAGACAGGGAGTTCAGCTTTCTTT.

This chain uses TRBV15 with TRBJ2-7; unclear D gene. Per germline, CDR1 LNHNV and CDR2 YYDKDF (reference sequence). V was trimmed by 0 bases and J by 0 bases, leaving 3 bases between them. CDR3 size: 13 residues. The CDR3 here is CATSRDVSYEQYF. CDR3 DNA sequence: TGTGCCACCAGCAGAGACGTCTCCTACGAGCAGTACTTC.

The table lists this clone with a count of one. V gene TRBV3-1 (or the pseudogene TRBV3-2) combines with J gene TRBJ1-1; D possibly corresponds to TRBD1 (6 bases). Germline-derived CDR1 and CDR2 are LGHDT and YNNKEL (reference sequence). The CDR3 is 12 amino acids. V was clipped by 3 bases and J by 6 bases, with 8 bases between them. The CDR3 DNA sequence: TGTGCCAGCAGCCATGAGGGGGCTGAAGCTTTCTTT. Protein: CASSHEGAEAFF.

The V call is TRBV2, the J call TRBJ2-3, with TRBD1 matching 7 bases. Germline lookup yields CDR1 SNHLY and CDR2 FYNNEI. V lost 4 bases to trimming and J lost 2 bases; unmatched junction nucleotides: 6. The CDR3 totals 15 residues. The CDR3 protein is CASSGRTGHTDTQYF. The CDR3 DNA is TGTGCCAGCAGTGGTCGGACAGGCCACACAGATACGCAGTATTTT.

The V and J genes are TRBV5-6 and TRBJ2-3; 9 bases are a match to TRBD1. CDR3 length: 16 amino acids. Looked up from germline, CDR1 is SGHDT and CDR2 is YYEEEE. J lost 5 bases, V lost 7 bases, and 14 bases had no gene match. CDR3: CASAYGTGGTVDTQYF. CDR3 DNA: TGTGCCAGCGCGTACGGAACAGGGGGCACAGTAGATACGCAGTATTTT.

The chain carries TRBV7-3 and TRBJ2-1; 7 nucleotides match TRBD1. J lost 6 bases, V lost 6 bases, and 5 bases had no gene match. This CDR3 region has 13 residues. Germline V gives CDR1 SGHTA, CDR2 FQGTGA. The CDR3 sequence: CASSWSGGNEQFF. Written as DNA, the CDR3 is TGTGCCAGCAGTTGGTCAGGGGGCAATGAGCAGTTCTTC. The variable domain in full, with the rest retrieved from reference TRBV7-3 and TRBJ2-1, is GAGVSQTPSNKVTEKGKYVELRCDPISGHTALYWYRQSLGQGPEFLIYFQGTGAADDSGLPNDRFFAVRPEGSVSTLKIQRTERGDSAVYLCASSWSGGNEQFFGPGTRLTVL.

The chain couples TRBV27 to TRBJ2-4; unclear D gene. The germline V and J ends were trimmed by 0 bases and 3 bases, with 15 bases remaining between them. The CDR3 runs 17 residues. Germline V CDR1 and CDR2: MNHEY, SMNVEV (reference sequence). The CDR3 protein is CASSLSGPSFVKNIQYF. The DNA for the CDR3 is TGTGCCAGCAGTTTATCGGGTCCTAGTTTTGTCAAAAACATTCAGTACTTC.

Only a few counts were recorded for this clone. The chain couples TRBV10-3 to TRBJ1-3, with 9 bases that match TRBD1. Germline-derived CDR1 and CDR2 are ENHRY and SYGVKD. V was pared by 3 bases and J by 1 base, with 10 bases of the junction left unmatched. This CDR3 comprises 18 residues. CDR3 amino acids: CAISDPMDRGNSGNTIYF. The CDR3 region has the DNA TGTGCCATCAGTGACCCCATGGACAGGGGAAATTCTGGAAACACCATATATTTT.

This chain's CDR3 is CASSQVGRNTEAFF. The CDR3 DNA reads TGTGCCAGCAGCCAAGTGGGGAGGAACACTGAAGCTTTCTTT. The chain employs TRBV14 and TRBJ1-1; D gene ambiguous. The CDR3 is 14 amino acids. Trimming left V 1 base short and J 1 base short, with 7 bases between. Germline V gene data show CDR1 as SGHDN and CDR2 as FVKESK.

The rearrangement links TRBV7-2 to TRBJ2-3; D unresolved. The CDR3 spans 14 residues. Germline V gene lookup returns CDR1 SGHTA and CDR2 FQGNSA. Trimming stripped 3 bases from V and 1 base from J, with 8 bases between. Here the CDR3 reads CASSFRLGTDTQYF. CDR3 sequence (DNA): TGTGCCAGCAGCTTTAGGCTAGGCACAGATACGCAGTATTTT. The entire variable domain, with the rest obtained from reference TRBV7-2 and TRBJ2-3, is as follows: GAGVSQSPSNKVTEKGKDVELRCDPISGHTALYWYRQSLGQGLEFLIYFQGNSAPDKSGLPSDRFSAERTGGSVSTLTIQRTQQEDSAVYLCASSFRLGTDTQYFGPGTRLTVL.

The genes are TRBV18 and TRBJ1-4; the D is unclear. The CDR3 has 13 residues. Germline-derived CDR1 and CDR2 are KGHSH and LQKENI. V lost 3 bases and J 8 bases, leaving 10 bases between the germline ends. This CDR3 reads CASSPRIEEKLFF. In DNA form, the CDR3 reads TGTGCCAGCTCACCTCGCATAGAGGAAAAACTGTTTTTT. Filled out from reference TRBV18 and TRBJ1-4, the complete variable domain reads NAGVMQNPRHLVRRRGQEARLRCSPMKGHSHVYWYRQLPEEGLKFMVYLQKENIIDESGMPKERFSAEFPKEGPSILRIQQVVRGDSAAYFCASSPRIEEKLFFGSGTQLSVL.

This sequence joins TRBV18 and TRBJ1-3, with 11 bases that match TRBD1. Germline V gene sequence: CDR1 KGHSH, CDR2 LQKENI. The CDR3 extends over 19 amino acids. V shed 3 bases, J shed 0 bases, and the junction held 10 bases outside the gene matches. CDR3 DNA: TGTGCCAGCTCACCTATCGGGACAGGGGGAATTTCCTCTGGAAACACCATATATTTT. This translates into CASSPIGTGGISSGNTIYF.

CDR3 loop: CASSEDGGAKNIQYF. The CDR3 region has the DNA TGTGCCAGCAGTGAAGACGGGGGAGCCAAAAACATTCAGTACTTC. V usage is TRBV2 and J usage is TRBJ2-4, with D perhaps matching TRBD2 (6 bases). The germline gives CDR1 SNHLY, CDR2 FYNNEI. With 1 base removed from V and 0 bases from J, the gap between germline ends came to 7 bases. The CDR3 extends over 15 amino acids.

The chain employs TRBV11-1 and TRBJ1-2; maybe TRBD1 (5 bases). CDR1 is SGHAT and CDR2 is FQDESV in the germline V gene (reference sequence). V was shortened by 0 bases and J by 4 bases, with 9 bases between the two germline ends. The CDR3 has 14 amino acids. The CDR3 DNA reads as TGTGCCAGCAGCTTAGCACCAGGGATCTATGGCTACACCTTC. Translation gives CASSLAPGIYGYTF.

This chain connects TRBV5-1 to TRBJ2-7, with 8 bases matching TRBD2. This CDR3 has 15 amino acids. Germline CDR1 and CDR2: SGHRS and YFSETQ. Germline trimming cut 2 bases from V and 2 bases from J; bases unmatched to any gene: 6. DNA of the CDR3: TGCGCCAGCAGCTTCCAGCGGGGGACCCCCTACGAGCAGTACTTC. Its translation: CASSFQRGTPYEQYF.

The V and J genes are TRBV30 and TRBJ1-5, with 7 bases lining up with TRBD1. The length of the CDR3 is 15 residues. Germline V gene data show CDR1 as GTSNPN and CDR2 as SVGIG (reference sequence). Trimming cost V 0 bases and J 6 bases; bases outside gene matches: 8. For the CDR3, the DNA is TGTGCCTGGAGTGTAGGAGACAGGGCTAGTCAGCCCCAGCATTTT. It encodes CAWSVGDRASQPQHF.

The sample holds a few counts of this clone. V and J are TRBV4-3 and TRBJ1-2; 10 bases match TRBD1. CDR3 length: 13 residues. The V gene's germline CDR1 is LGHNA and CDR2 YSLEER. V trimming: 3 bases; J trimming: 8 bases; junction bases outside the gene matches: 3. The CDR3 DNA sequence: TGCGCCAGCAGCCAGACAGGGGGCGCCGGCTACACCTTC. It is translated as CASSQTGGAGYTF.

This chain connects TRBV5-4 to TRBJ1-2, with 12 bases fitting TRBD1. The CDR3 is made up of 16 amino acids. J lost 7 bases, V lost 0 bases, and 7 bases had no gene match. Germline CDR1 SGHNT, CDR2 YYREEE (reference sequence). In nucleotides, the CDR3 is TGTGCCAGCAGCTTGGAACCGGGACAGGGGGCCCCTGGCTACACCTTC. Protein product: CASSLEPGQGAPGYTF.